The 3 T cell receptor beta chains below come from one sample, sequenced in a study of CD8 T cells in Susac syndrome. The RNA, 0.5 to 1 ug, was put through reverse transcription using random hexamers. Using its own MiXCR run on the immunoSEQ multiplex PCR reads, TCRdb lists one record per CDR3 protein. The table lists approximately 200,000 distinct CDR3 sequences, 95% of them singletons. Sequences were obtained from CD4+ T cells from PBMCs. The receptor set was obtained from a human donor with multiple sclerosis.

V and J are TRBV29-1 and TRBJ1-1; possibly TRBD1 for D (6 bases). The CDR3 has 13 amino acids. Trimming pared 7 bases from V and 2 bases from J, leaving 14 bases between. The germline gives CDR1 SQVTM, CDR2 ANQGSEA. The CDR3 region is CSAQGQSNTEAFF. Here the CDR3 DNA reads TGCAGCGCCCAAGGACAGAGTAACACTGAAGCTTTCTTT.

This chain uses TRBV9 with TRBJ2-2; 13 nucleotides agree with TRBD2. The V and J ends lost 4 bases and 6 bases, in that order; junction bases with no gene match: 3. The CDR3 totals 15 residues. Looked up from germline, CDR1 is SGDLS and CDR2 is YYNGEE. The CDR3 is CASSPTSGGAGELFF. As DNA, the CDR3 is TGTGCCAGCAGCCCCACTAGCGGGGGGGCCGGGGAGCTGTTTTTT.

CDR3 in amino acids: CASSSYRANTGELFF. CDR3 sequence (DNA): TGTGCCAGCAGCTCCTACAGGGCGAACACCGGGGAGCTGTTTTTT. The rearrangement joins TRBV5-4 to TRBJ2-2; D is perhaps TRBD1 (6 bases). Germline V CDR1 and CDR2: SGHNT, YYREEE (reference sequence). This CDR3 contains 15 residues. Deletions cut 3 bases from V and 0 bases from J, with 9 bases between. Combining the CDR3 with reference TRBV5-4 and TRBJ2-2 gives the whole variable domain ETGVTQSPTHLIKTRGQQVTLRCSSQSGHNTVSWYQQALGQGPQFIFQYYREEENGRGNFPPRFSGLQFPNYSSELNVNALELDDSALYLCASSSYRANTGELFFGEGSRLTVL.